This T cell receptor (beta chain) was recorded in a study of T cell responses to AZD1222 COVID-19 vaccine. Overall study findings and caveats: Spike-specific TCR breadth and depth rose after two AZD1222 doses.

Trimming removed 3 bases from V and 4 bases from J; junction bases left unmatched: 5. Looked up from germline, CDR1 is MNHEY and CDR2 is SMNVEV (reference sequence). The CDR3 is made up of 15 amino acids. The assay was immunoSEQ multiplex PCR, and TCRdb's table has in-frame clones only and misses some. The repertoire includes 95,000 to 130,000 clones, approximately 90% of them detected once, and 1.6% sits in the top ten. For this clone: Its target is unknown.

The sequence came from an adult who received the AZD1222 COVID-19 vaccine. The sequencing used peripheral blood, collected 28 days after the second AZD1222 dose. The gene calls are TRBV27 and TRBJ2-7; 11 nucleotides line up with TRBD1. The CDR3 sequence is CASSFHRDRGYEQYF. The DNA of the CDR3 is TGTGCCAGCAGTTTTCACCGGGACAGGGGGTACGAGCAGTACTTC.